This TCR beta chain came from a study of shared clonotypes between healthy human individuals. Findings and caveats of the study: Generation probabilities were higher for clonotypes shared across all four sorted-subset donors than for unshared ones.

As for this clone: Antigen unknown.

TCRdb keeps only in-frame clones here, not all; method: immunoSEQ multiplex PCR. Of 550,000 to 850,000 clones in the sample, 72% were seen once. What was sequenced was memory CD4+ T cells sorted from blood. Subset indicated: CD45RA-negative fraction. The TCR was taken from a woman aged 30 to 39 in good health.

The DNA of the CDR3 is TGCGCCAGCAGCCACGGGACTGAAGACACTGAAGCTTTCTTT. Encoded protein: CASSHGTEDTEAFF. The rearrangement links TRBV5-1 to TRBJ1-1, with D perhaps matching TRBD1 (5 bases). The CDR3 extends over 14 amino acids. V lost 4 bases and J 3 bases, leaving 13 bases between the germline ends. The germline CDR1 and CDR2 sequences are SGHRS and YFSETQ.